This TCR beta chain is from a study of T-cell reconstitution after alpha-beta-depleted transplantation in children. This clonotype was counted a few times. This sample's TCRbeta library carried unique molecular identifier barcodes. A single record per CDR3 protein comes from TCRdb applying MiXCR to the PCR reads. This sample has hundreds of thousands of distinct CDR3 sequences, with 15% to 20% found just once. This CDR3 comprises 16 residues. The germline CDR1 and CDR2 sequences are MNHNS and SASEGT. Trimming removed 7 bases at V and 0 bases at J, with 16 bases between. The sample here was PBMCs from the stem cell graft donor, taken from the stem cell graft. This TCR was sampled from a human donor who donated a stem cell graft to a child with acute myeloid leukemia. This sequence joins TRBV6-1 and TRBJ1-5; tentatively, D is TRBD1 (5 bases). The CDR3 loop reads CASNPGGQDSNQPQHF. The DNA for the CDR3 is TGTGCCAGCAACCCAGGAGGACAAGATAGCAATCAGCCCCAGCATTTT.